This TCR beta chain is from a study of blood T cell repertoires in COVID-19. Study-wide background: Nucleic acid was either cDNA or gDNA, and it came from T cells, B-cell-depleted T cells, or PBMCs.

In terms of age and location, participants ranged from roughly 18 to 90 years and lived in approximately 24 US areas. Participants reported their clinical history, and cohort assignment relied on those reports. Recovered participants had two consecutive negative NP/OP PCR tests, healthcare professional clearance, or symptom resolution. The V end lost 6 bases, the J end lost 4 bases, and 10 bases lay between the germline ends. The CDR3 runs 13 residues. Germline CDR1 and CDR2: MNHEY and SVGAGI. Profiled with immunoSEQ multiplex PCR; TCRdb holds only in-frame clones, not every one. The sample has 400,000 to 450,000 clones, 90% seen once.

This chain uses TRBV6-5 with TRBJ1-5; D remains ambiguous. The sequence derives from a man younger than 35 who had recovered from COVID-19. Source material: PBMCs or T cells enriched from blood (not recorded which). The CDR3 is CASSFGQNQPQHF. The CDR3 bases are TGTGCCAGCAGCTTTGGGCAAAATCAGCCCCAGCATTTT.